This TCR beta chain was documented in a study of tumor and adjacent non-tumor tissue in lung cancer. Study-level points and caveats: Top 100 clones took a larger repertoire share in normal lung.

TCRbeta libraries were built with three rounds of nested PCR, modified from ARM-PCR. TCRdb independently ran MiXCR on the multiplex PCR reads; one entry per CDR3 protein. The sample contains about 80,000 distinct CDR3 sequences, 65% to 90% of which appear only once. CDR3 size: 14 residues. Germline V CDR1 and CDR2: MNHNY, SVGAGI (reference sequence). No cell sorting was done before RNA was extracted from the tissue. On this clonotype itself: The antigen is unknown. Relative to the germline gene, one junction end is altered; a read error may explain this.

The chain uses TRBV6-6 and TRBJ2-3, with TRBD1 matching over 9 bases. The receptor was derived from a woman between 45 and 65 years old with non-small cell lung cancer. The sequencing input was lung tumor tissue. The CDR3 DNA follows: TGTGCCAGCACTCTAAGACAGGGGGAAAATACGCGGTATTTT. Translated, it gives CASTLRQGENTRYF.